A selection of T cell receptor beta chains follows, all from one sample in a study of T cells expressing NK-cell markers. TCRdb reprocessed the 5' RACE reads and stores each CDR3 protein as one record, lacking DNA. The repertoire shows over 120,000 distinct CDR3 sequences; the top ten hold roughly an eighth. The specimen was blood T cells: a sorted CD56 or NKG2C T cell subset, CD4+ or CD8+ T cells, or bulk PBMC T cells (not recorded which). These receptors were obtained from a man aged 18 to 29 in good health. Each CDR3 is given with its conserved first and last residue.

TRBV4-3	TRBJ1-4	CASSQGTGADEKLFF
TRBV28	TRBJ2-7	CASSFRVGSGDREQYF
TRBV13	TRBJ2-5	CASSFLAGGNQETQYF
TRBV7-7	TRBJ2-1	CASSTTSGSNNEQFF
TRBV11-2	TRBJ2-1	CASSSTRDINYNEQFF
TRBV5-6	TRBJ2-1	CASSAAVSPDEQFF
TRBV10-2	TRBJ2-2	CASSESGRGTGELFF
TRBV7-9	TRBJ2-2	CASSRAAQETSTGELFF
TRBV10-3	TRBJ2-1	CAITPGDRVGDEQFF
TRBV12-3/TRBV12-4	TRBJ1-1	CASSLSATGLGTEAFF
TRBV7-9	TRBJ2-5	CASSPGGTGRETQYF
TRBV3-1	TRBJ2-7	CASSQAMRELREQYF
TRBV19	TRBJ1-1	CASSIGQGIYTEAFF
TRBV29-1	TRBJ2-7	CSVKREGMGEQYF
TRBV25-1	TRBJ2-7	CASSEYSGNGGEQYF
TRBV27	TRBJ2-7	CASSPHTGAPYEQYF
TRBV6-1	TRBJ2-2	CASSKLAVNTGELFF
TRBV27	TRBJ2-6	CASSTLQVSGANVLTF
TRBV7-9	TRBJ2-1	CASSLAGPLGSVQFF
TRBV7-9	TRBJ2-2	CASSETVNTGELFF
TRBV29-1	TRBJ2-2	CSTRQGAYTGELFF
TRBV28	TRBJ2-1	CASSQPLGGNEQFF
TRBV7-9	TRBJ2-1	CASSRSRSYNEQFF
TRBV15	TRBJ1-1	CATKERLNTEAFF
TRBV5-1	TRBJ2-5	CASSLEVIDSLNEAQYF
TRBV2	TRBJ2-7	CARAGVGQRATYEQYF
TRBV27	TRBJ2-7	CASSLTSGSSYEQYF
TRBV5-1	TRBJ2-1	CASSLKDKNNEQFF
TRBV27	TRBJ1-2	CASSPGQPLYGYTF
TRBV24-1	TRBJ2-7	CATSDNTGPRQYF
TRBV7-2	TRBJ2-4	CASSFLGQGLYF
TRBV7-9	TRBJ2-1	CAIGGVYNEQFF
TRBV10-2	TRBJ1-1	CASSANYRNTEAFF
TRBV12-3/TRBV12-4	TRBJ2-5	CASSFFDGSQETQYF
TRBV3-1	TRBJ2-1	CASSQVLTVGLAPNEQFF
TRBV6-2/TRBV6-3	TRBJ2-2	CASTALETGELFF
TRBV12-5	TRBJ2-5	CASGTGLAGRMGETQYF
TRBV24-1	TRBJ1-2	CATSDSGRYNYGYTF
TRBV5-4	TRBJ2-1	CASSLRGSPNEQFF
TRBV7-8	TRBJ2-7	CASSPLGGLISYEQYF
TRBV19	TRBJ2-1	CASSIEGVLAGRVNEQFF
TRBV12-3/TRBV12-4	TRBJ2-5	CASSLAVGTSGDQETQYF
TRBV14	TRBJ2-1	CASSQGPGQTGLAYNEQFF
TRBV6-1	TRBJ2-2	CASTKLRTGELFF
TRBV24-1	TRBJ2-7	CATRASGYEQYF
TRBV14	TRBJ2-1	CASSQDSYNEQFF